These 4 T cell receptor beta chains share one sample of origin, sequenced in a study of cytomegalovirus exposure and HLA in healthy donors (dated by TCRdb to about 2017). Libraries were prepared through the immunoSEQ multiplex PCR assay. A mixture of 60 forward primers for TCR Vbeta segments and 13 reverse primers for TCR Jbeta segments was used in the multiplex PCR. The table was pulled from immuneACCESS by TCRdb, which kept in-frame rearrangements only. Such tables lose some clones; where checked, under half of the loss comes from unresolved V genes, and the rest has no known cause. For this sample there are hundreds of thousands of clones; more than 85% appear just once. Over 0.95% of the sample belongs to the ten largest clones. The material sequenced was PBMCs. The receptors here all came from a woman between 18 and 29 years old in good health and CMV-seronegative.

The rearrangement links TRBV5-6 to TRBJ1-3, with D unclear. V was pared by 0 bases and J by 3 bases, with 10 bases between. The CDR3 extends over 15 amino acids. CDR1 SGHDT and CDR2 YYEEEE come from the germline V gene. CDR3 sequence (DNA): TGTGCCAGCAGCTTGGTTACCCGCAGTGGAAACACCATATATTTT. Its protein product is CASSLVTRSGNTIYF.

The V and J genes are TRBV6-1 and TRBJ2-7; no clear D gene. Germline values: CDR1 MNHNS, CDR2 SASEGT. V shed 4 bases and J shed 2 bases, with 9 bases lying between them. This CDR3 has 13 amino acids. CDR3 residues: CASSVLPAYEQYF. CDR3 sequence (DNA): TGTGCCAGCAGTGTTCTCCCCGCCTACGAGCAGTACTTC.

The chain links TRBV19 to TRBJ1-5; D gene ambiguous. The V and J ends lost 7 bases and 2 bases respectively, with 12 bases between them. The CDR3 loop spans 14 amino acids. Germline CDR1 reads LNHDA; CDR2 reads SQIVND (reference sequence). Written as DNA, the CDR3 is TGTGCCAGTAATTCTAGGATGGGCAATCAGCCCCAGCATTTT. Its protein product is CASNSRMGNQPQHF.

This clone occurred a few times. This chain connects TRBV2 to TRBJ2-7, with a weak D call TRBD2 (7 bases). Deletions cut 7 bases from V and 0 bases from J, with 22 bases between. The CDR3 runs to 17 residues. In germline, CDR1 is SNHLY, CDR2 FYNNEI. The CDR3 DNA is TGTGCCAGCACCCCCGGGACAAGGGGGGGTCTCTCCTACGAGCAGTACTTC. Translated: CASTPGTRGGLSYEQYF.